The source of this T cell receptor beta chain is a study of blood T cell repertoires in COVID-19. As for the study in general: Symptom resolution, clearance, or two negative PCRs marked the recovered donors of Cohort 3. There were acute and convalescent COVID-19 samples, and they came from the United States, Italy and Spain.

TCRdb keeps only in-frame clones here, not all; method: immunoSEQ multiplex PCR. The sample shows roughly 160,000 clones, around 80% of them seen only once. V lost 5 bases and J 4 bases, leaving 26 bases between the germline ends. CDR1 and CDR2 from the germline V gene are MDHEN and SYDVKM. CDR3 size: 18 residues. Participants reported their clinical history, and cohort assignment relied on those reports. The source is a woman between 65 and 79 years old in a cohort exposed to, infected with or recovered from COVID-19 (not recorded which). The sample taken for sequencing was PBMCs or T cells enriched from blood (not recorded which). This chain connects TRBV28 to TRBJ1-1; maybe TRBD1 (6 bases). The CDR3 spells CASSPPPTRGGLVTEAFF. The CDR3 DNA follows: TGTGCCAGCAGTCCCCCCCCCACCAGGGGCGGTCTGGTCACTGAAGCTTTCTTT.